The present T cell receptor beta chain was sequenced within a study of blood T cell repertoires in COVID-19. Study-level information: Italy, Spain and the United States were the sources of the convalescent and acute COVID-19 samples.

As handled by the study authors: Amplified reference gene primers provided the basis for estimating nucleated cell counts. Sequencing was performed with immunoSEQ multiplex PCR; in TCRdb, only in-frame clones are kept and a portion is missing. V, J and clone size derive from that table, while D and trimming were established from the DNA sequence. The sample contains more than 200,000 clones, approximately 80% of which appear only once. The V gene lost 4 bases and the J gene lost 4 bases, with 18 bases spanning the gap. The length of the CDR3 is 15 residues. CDR1 SGHRS and CDR2 YFSETQ come from the germline V gene.

This clonotype was sampled from a man aged 40-55 years with acute or convalescent COVID-19. The J gene is TRBJ2-7, the V gene TRBV5-1; D might be TRBD2 (5 bases). Sequenced: peripheral blood. The CDR3 DNA follows: TGCGCCAGCAGCGGCGGACGGACTCTATTTTACGAGCAGTACTTC. The encoded protein is CASSGGRTLFYEQYF.